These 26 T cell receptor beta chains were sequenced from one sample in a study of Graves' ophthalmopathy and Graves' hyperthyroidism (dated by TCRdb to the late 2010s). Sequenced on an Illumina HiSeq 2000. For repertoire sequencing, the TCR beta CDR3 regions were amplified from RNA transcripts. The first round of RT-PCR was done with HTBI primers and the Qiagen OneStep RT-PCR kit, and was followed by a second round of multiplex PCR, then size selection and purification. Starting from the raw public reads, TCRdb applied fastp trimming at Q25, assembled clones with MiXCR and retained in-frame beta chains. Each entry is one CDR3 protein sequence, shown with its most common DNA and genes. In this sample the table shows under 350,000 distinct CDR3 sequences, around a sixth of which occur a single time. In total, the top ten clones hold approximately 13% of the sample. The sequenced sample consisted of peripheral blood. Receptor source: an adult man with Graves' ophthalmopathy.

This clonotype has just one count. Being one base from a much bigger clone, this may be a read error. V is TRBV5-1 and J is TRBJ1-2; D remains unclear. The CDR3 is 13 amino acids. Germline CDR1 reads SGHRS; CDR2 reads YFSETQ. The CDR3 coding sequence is TGCGCCAGCAGCTGGGTAGGGAACTATGGCTGCACCTTC. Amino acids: CASSWVGNYGCTF.

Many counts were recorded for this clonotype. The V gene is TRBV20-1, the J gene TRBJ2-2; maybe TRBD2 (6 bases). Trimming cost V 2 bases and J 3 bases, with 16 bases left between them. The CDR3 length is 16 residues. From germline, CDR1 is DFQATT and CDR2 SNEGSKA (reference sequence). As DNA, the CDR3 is TGCAGTGCTAGAAGGAGGGGCGGGCGGCACACCGGGGAGCTGTTTTTT. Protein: CSARRRGGRHTGELFF.

The DNA of the CDR3 is TGTGCCAGCAGTGAAGGCGATGGCTACACCTTC. This encodes CASSEGDGYTF. This sequence joins TRBV6-1 and TRBJ1-2; D not certain. The CDR3 is made up of 11 amino acids. Germline CDR1 and CDR2: MNHNS and SASEGT. V was shortened by 1 base and J by 6 bases, with 3 bases between the two germline ends.

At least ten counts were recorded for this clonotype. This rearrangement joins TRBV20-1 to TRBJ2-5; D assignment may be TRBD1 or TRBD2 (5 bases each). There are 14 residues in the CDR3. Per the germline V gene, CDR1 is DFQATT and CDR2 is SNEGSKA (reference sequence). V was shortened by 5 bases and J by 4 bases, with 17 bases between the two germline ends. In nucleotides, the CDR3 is TGCAGTGCTGGGGGTTGGGGGATGGGAGAGACCCAGTACTTC. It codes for CSAGGWGMGETQYF.

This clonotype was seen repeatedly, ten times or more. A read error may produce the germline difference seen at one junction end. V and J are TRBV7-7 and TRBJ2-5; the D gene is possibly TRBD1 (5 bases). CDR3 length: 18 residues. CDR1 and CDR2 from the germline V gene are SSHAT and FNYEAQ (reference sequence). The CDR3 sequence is CASSLHRYNRHIQETQYF. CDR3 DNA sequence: TGTGCTAGCAGCTTACATAGATATAACAGGCACATCCAAGAGACCCAGTACTTC.

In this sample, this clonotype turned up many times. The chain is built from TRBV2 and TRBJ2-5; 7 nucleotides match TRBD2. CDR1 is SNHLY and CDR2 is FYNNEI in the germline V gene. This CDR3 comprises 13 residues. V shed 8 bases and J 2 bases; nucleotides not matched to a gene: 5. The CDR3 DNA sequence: TGTGCCAGCTGGGCGGGAGTACAAGAGACCCAGTACTTC. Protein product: CASWAGVQETQYF.

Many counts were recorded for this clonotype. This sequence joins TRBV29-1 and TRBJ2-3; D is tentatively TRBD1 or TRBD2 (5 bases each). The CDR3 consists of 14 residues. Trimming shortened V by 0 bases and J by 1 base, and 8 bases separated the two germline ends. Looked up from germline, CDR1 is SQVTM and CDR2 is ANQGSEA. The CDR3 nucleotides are TGCAGCGTTGAAGAAAGGGGAGGCACAGATACGCAGTATTTT. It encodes CSVEERGGTDTQYF.

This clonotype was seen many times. CDR3 in DNA: TGTGCCACCAGTGATTTTGGGTCTGGTGTTTCGGAGACCCAGTACTTC. Its translation: CATSDFGSGVSETQYF. The chain links TRBV24-1 to TRBJ2-5, with no clear D. Trimming took 1 base from V and 5 from J, leaving 16 bases between them. This CDR3 spans 16 amino acids. Germline CDR1 and CDR2: KGHDR and SFDVKD.

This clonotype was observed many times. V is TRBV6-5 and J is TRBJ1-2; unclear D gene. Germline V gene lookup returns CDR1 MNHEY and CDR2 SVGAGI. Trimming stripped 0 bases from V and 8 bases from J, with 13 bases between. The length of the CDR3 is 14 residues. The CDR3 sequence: CASSYSSPIGGYTF. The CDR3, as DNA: TGTGCCAGCAGTTACTCGAGTCCGATCGGCGGCTACACCTTC.

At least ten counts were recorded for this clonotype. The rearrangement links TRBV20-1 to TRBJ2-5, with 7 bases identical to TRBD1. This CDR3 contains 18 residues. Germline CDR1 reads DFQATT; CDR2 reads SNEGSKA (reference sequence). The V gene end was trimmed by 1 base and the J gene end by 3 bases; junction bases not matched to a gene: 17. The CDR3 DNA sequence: TGCAGTGCTAGAGCAGGAGACCGACCCATCACAGGGGAAGAGACCCAGTACTTC. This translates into CSARAGDRPITGEETQYF.

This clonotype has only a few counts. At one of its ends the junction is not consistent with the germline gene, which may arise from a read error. CDR3: CSADVRKIAKSIQYF. Written as DNA, the CDR3 is TGCAGTGCCGACGTTCGAAAGATAGCCAAAAGCATTCAGTACTTC. This chain joins TRBV20-1 and TRBJ2-4; D gene ambiguous. Germline V gene data show CDR1 as DFQATT and CDR2 as SNEGSKA (reference sequence). The CDR3 has 15 amino acids.

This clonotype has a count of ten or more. CDR3 amino acids: CASSLNGVNQPQHF. The CDR3 DNA follows: TGCGCCAGCAGCTTGAACGGGGTAAATCAGCCCCAGCATTTT. This chain links TRBV5-1 with TRBJ1-5; D call uncertain. CDR3 length equals 14 residues. With 1 base removed from V and 4 bases from J, the gap between germline ends came to 9 bases. Germline-derived CDR1 and CDR2 are SGHRS and YFSETQ.

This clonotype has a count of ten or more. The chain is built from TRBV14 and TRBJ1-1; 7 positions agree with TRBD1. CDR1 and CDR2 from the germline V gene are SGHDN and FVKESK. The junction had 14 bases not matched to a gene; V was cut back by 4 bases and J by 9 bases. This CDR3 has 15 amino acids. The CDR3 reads CASSPQLMDRSKAFF. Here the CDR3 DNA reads TGTGCCAGCAGCCCTCAGTTGATGGACAGGAGTAAAGCTTTCTTT.

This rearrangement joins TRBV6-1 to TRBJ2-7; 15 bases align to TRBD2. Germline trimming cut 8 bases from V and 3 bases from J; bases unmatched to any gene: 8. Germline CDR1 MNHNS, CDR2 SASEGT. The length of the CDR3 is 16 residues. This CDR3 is CASHSGTSGRNYEQYF. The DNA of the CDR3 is TGTGCCAGCCATTCCGGGACTAGCGGGAGGAACTACGAGCAGTACTTC.

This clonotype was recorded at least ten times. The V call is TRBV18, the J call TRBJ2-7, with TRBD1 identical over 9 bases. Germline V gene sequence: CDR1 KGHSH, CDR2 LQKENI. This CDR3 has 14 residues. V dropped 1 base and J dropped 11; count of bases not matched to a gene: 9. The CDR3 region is CASSPLPGQGEEYF. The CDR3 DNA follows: TGTGCCAGCTCACCACTGCCGGGACAGGGAGAGGAGTACTTC. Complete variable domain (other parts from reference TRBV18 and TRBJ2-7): NAGVMQNPRHLVRRRGQEARLRCSPMKGHSHVYWYRQLPEEGLKFMVYLQKENIIDESGMPKERFSAEFPKEGPSILRIQQVVRGDSAAYFCASSPLPGQGEEYFGPGTRLTVT.

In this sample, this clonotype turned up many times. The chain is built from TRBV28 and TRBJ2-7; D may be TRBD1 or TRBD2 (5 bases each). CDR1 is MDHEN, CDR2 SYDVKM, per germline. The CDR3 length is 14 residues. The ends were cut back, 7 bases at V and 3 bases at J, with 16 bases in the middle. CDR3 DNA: TGTGCCAGCACCTCAACAGTGAGGGGCTACGAGCAGTACTTC. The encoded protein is CASTSTVRGYEQYF.

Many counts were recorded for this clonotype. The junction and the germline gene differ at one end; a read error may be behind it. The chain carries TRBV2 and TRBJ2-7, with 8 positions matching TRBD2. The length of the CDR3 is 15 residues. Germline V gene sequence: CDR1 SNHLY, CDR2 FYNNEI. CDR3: CASSEGVAGPSPTNF. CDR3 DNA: TGTGCCAGCAGTGAGGGAGTAGCGGGACCCTCACCTACGAACTTC.

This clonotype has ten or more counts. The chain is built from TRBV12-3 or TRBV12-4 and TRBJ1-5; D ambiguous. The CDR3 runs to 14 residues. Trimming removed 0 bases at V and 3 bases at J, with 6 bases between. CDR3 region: CASSLAGYNQPQHF. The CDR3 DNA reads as TGTGCCAGCAGTTTAGCTGGGTACAATCAGCCCCAGCATTTT.

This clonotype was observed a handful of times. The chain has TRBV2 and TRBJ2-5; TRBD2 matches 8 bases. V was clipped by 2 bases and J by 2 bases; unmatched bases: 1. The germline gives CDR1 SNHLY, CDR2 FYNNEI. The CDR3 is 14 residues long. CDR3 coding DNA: TGTGCCAGCAGTGAATCGGGGGGGCAAGAGACCCAGTACTTC. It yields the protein CASSESGGQETQYF.

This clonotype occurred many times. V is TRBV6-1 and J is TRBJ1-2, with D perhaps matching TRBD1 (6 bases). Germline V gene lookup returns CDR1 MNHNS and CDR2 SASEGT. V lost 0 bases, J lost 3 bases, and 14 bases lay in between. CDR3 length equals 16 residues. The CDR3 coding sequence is TGTGCCAGCAGTGAAGCGCCAGGGGTTCAGGACTATGGCTACACCTTC. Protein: CASSEAPGVQDYGYTF.

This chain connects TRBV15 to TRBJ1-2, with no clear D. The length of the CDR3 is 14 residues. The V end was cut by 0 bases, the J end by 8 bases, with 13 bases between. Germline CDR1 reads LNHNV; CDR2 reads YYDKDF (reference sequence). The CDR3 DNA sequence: TGTGCCACCAGCAGAGATGTTGAGGGAAACGGCTACACCTTC. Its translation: CATSRDVEGNGYTF. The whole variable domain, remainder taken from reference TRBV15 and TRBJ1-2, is DAMVIQNPRYQVTQFGKPVTLSCSQTLNHNVMYWYQQKSSQAPKLLFHYYDKDFNNEADTPDNFQSRRPNTSFCFLDIRSPGLGDTAMYLCATSRDVEGNGYTFGSGTRLTVV.

CDR3 in amino acids: CASSLSYGVGRWAFF. The CDR3 bases are TGTGCCAGCAGTTTAAGTTACGGGGTCGGTCGTTGGGCTTTCTTT. This chain uses TRBV28 with TRBJ1-1, with D unresolved. Trimming removed 2 bases from V and 11 bases from J, with 21 bases in between. Germline CDR1 and CDR2: MDHEN and SYDVKM. The CDR3 spans 15 residues.

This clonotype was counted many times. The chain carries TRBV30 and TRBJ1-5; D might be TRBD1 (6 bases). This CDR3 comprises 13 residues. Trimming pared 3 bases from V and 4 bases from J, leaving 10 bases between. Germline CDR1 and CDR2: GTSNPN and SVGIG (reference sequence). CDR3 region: CAWSDRWNQPQHF. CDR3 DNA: TGTGCCTGGAGCGACAGGTGGAATCAGCCCCAGCATTTT.

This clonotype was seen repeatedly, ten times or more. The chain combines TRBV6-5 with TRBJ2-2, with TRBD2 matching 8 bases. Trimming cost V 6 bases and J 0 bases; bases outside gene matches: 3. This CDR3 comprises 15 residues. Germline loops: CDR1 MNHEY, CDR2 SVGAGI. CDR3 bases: TGTGCCAGCAGGGGCGGGGGGACGAACACCGGGGAGCTGTTTTTT. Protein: CASRGGGTNTGELFF.

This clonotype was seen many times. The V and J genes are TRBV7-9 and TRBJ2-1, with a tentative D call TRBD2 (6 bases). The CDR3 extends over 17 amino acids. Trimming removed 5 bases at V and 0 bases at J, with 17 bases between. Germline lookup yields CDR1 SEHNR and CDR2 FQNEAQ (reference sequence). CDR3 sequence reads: CASSETLALSSYNEQFF. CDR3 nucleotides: TGTGCCAGCAGCGAGACCCTAGCGCTGAGCTCCTACAATGAGCAGTTCTTC.

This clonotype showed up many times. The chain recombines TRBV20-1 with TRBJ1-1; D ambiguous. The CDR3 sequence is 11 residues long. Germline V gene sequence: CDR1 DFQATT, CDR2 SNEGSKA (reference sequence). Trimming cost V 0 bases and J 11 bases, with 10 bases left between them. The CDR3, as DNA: TGCAGTGCTAGAGATGAAGGGCGGGCTTTCTTT. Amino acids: CSARDEGRAFF.